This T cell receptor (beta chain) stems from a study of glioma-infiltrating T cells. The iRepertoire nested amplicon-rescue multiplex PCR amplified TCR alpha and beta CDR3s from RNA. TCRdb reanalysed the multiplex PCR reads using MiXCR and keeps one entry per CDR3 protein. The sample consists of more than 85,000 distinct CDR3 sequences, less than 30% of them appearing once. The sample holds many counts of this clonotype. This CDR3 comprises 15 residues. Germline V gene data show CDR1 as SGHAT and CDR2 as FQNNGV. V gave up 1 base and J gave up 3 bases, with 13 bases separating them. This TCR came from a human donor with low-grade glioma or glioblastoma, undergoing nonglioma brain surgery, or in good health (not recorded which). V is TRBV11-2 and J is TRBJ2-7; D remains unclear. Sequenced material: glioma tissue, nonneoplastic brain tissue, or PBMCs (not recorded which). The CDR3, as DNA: TGTGCCAGCAGCTTAGCTCAGTCCATAGGCTACGAGCAGTACTTC. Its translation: CASSLAQSIGYEQYF.